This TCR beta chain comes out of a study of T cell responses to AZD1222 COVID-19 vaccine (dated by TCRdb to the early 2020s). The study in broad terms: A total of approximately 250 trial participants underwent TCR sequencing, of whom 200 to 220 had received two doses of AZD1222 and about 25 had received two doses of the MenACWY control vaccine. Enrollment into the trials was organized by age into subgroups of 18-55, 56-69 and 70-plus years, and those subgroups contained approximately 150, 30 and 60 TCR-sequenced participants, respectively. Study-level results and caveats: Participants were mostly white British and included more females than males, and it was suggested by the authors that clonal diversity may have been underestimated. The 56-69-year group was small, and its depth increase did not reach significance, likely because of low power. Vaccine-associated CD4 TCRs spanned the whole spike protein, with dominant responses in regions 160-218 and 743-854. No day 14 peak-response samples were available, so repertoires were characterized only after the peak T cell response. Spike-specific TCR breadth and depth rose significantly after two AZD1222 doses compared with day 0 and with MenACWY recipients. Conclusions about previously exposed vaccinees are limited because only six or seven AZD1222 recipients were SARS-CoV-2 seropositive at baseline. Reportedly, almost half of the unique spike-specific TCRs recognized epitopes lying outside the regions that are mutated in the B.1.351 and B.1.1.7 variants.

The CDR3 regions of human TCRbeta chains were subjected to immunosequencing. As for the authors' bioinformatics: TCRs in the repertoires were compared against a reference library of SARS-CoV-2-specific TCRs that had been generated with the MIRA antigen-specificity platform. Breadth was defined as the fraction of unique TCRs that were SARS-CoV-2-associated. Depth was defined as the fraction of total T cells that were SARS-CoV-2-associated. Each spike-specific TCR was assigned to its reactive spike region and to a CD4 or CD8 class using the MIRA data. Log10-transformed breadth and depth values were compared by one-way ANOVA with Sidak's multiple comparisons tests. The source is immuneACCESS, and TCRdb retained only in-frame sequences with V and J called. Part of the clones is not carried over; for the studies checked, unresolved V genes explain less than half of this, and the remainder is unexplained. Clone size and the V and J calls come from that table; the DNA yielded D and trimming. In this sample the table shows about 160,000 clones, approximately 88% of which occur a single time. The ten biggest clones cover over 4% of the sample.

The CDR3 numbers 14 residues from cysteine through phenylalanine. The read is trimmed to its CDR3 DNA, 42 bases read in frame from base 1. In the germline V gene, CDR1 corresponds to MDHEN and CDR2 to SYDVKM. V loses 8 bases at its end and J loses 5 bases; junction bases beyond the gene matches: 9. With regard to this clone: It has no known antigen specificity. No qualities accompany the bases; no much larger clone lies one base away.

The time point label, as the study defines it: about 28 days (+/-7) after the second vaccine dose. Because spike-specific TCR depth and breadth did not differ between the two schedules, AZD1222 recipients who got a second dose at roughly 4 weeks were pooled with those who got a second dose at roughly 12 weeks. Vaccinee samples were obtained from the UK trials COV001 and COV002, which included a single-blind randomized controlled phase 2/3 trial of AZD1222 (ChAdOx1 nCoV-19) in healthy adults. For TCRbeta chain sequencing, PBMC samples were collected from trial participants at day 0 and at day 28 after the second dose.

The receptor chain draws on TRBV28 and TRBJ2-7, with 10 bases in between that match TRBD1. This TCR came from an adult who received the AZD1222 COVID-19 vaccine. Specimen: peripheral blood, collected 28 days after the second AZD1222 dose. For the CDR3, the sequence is CASRGPTGGNEQYF. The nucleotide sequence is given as TGTGCCAGCCGGGGCCCGACAGGGGGCAACGAGCAGTACTTC.